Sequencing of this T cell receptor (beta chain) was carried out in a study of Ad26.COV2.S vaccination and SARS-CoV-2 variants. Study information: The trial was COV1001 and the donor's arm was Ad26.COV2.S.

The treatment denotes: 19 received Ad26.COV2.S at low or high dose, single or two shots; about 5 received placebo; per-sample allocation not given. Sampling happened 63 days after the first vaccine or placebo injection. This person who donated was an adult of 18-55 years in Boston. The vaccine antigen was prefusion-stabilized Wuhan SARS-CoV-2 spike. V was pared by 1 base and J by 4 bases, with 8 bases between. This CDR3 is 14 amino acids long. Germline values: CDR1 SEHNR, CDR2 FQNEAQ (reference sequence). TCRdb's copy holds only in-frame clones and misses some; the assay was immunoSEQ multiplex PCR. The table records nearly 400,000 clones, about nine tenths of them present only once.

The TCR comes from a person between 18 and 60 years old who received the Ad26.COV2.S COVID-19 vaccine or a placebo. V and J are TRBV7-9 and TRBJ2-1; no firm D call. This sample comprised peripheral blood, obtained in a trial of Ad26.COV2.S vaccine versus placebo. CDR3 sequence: CASSLERLYNEQFF. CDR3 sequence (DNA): TGTGCCAGCAGCTTAGAGCGCCTGTACAATGAGCAGTTCTTC.